This T cell receptor beta chain was documented in a study of T cells in Graves' hyperthyroidism and ophthalmopathy. Study-wide results and caveats: Ophthalmopathy, as predicted by the model, came a median around 6 months after the prediction.

Regions amplified from RNA transcripts were the TCR beta CDR3 regions. The HTBI set primed first-round TCR CDR3 RT-PCR. TCRdb ran MiXCR on the multiplex PCR reads and lists one entry per CDR3 protein. Altogether about 300,000 distinct CDR3 sequences are present, about an eighth being singletons, with the ten largest covering 7.8%. Germline CDR1 and CDR2: MDHEN and SYDVKM. The CDR3 runs 15 residues. Unmatched junction bases numbered 10, after V lost 5 bases and J lost 4 bases. The hyperthyroidism was newly diagnosed and had lasted under 2 months; the patients were aged 18 to 65. This clonotype was seen repeatedly, ten times or more. Antigen specificity is unknown.

The chain couples TRBV28 to TRBJ2-7; 8 positions match TRBD1. The material sequenced was blood. This clonotype was sampled from a woman aged 25 to 39 with Graves' hyperthyroidism that later progressed to Graves' ophthalmopathy. The CDR3 region is CASSPLGQGRYEQYF. DNA for the CDR3: TGTGCCAGCAGTCCCCTTGGACAGGGCCGATACGAGCAGTACTTC.